Following are 19 T cell receptor beta chains from one sample sequenced in a study of T-cell reconstitution after alpha-beta-depleted transplantation in children. Points from the study as a whole: Fresh T-cell production supplied most of the T-cell counts and diversity seen one year after transplant.

The library targeted TCRbeta and was prepared with unique molecular identifiers. TCRdb re-analysed the PCR reads in MiXCR, keeping a single row per CDR3 protein. The data contain about 300,000 distinct CDR3 sequences, roughly 8.2% of them seen just once; the ten biggest clones take up approximately 8.6%. What these receptors recognize is not known. The sample was peripheral blood, taken 360 days after TCRalphabeta/CD19-depleted stem cell transplant. These receptor sequences come from a female patient aged 2 to 10 who had a stem cell transplant for Fanconi anemia, so the T cells may come from the graft donor.

This clonotype was counted many times. The chain is built from TRBV12-3 or TRBV12-4 and TRBJ1-2; D unresolved. The CDR3 spans 15 residues. Trimming pared 4 bases from V and 0 bases from J, leaving 12 bases between. The CDR3 spells CASSSRRLPNYGYTF. The CDR3 DNA is TGTGCCAGCAGTTCACGACGGCTACCTAACTATGGCTACACCTTC.

In its sample, this clonotype was seen many times. The J gene is TRBJ2-6, the V gene TRBV20-1; 9 positions match TRBD1. Germline V lookup: CDR1 DFQATT, CDR2 SNEGSKA (reference sequence). The length of the CDR3 is 17 residues. J was trimmed by 4 bases and V by 6 bases; bases with no gene match: 13. CDR3 DNA sequence: TGCAGTGCGAGTAAACAGGGGGCACCCTCCGGGGCCAACGTCCTGACTTTC. Its protein is CSASKQGAPSGANVLTF.

For this clonotype: This may arise from a read error, as a much more abundant clone is one base away. V is TRBV5-1 and J is TRBJ2-3; the match to TRBD1 covers 9 bases. The V gene's germline CDR1 is SGHRS and CDR2 YFSETQ. Trimming removed 4 bases from V and 1 base from J; junction bases left unmatched: 4. The CDR3 is 15 amino acids. CDR3 coding DNA: TGCGCCAGCAGCCAAAGGACAGGGGGCACAGATACGCAGTATTTT. Translated: CASSQRTGGTDTQYF.

Ten or more counts support this clonotype. The chain couples TRBV20-1 to TRBJ2-7; D may be TRBD1 (6 bases). CDR1 is DFQATT, CDR2 SNEGSKA, per germline (reference sequence). Trimming took 5 bases from V and 0 from J, leaving 11 bases between them. This CDR3 comprises 13 residues. In DNA form, the CDR3 reads TGCAGTGCTTCCGGACAGTTCTCCTACGAGCAGTACTTC. This gives the protein CSASGQFSYEQYF.

This clonotype was counted between two and nine times. This chain uses TRBV12-3 or TRBV12-4 with TRBJ1-2, with a possible D match to TRBD1 (5 bases). Between the trimmed V and J ends, which lost 8 bases and 1 base, there was a span of 14 bases. CDR3 size: 14 residues. CDR3 residues: CASGRGIYNYGYTF. The CDR3 bases are TGTGCCAGCGGGAGGGGTATTTATAACTATGGCTACACCTTC.

This clonotype came up many times. This rearrangement joins TRBV15 to TRBJ1-4, with D uncertain. Germline CDR1 is LNHNV and CDR2 is YYDKDF (reference sequence). The CDR3 is 15 amino acids. Between the trimmed V and J ends, which lost 5 bases and 4 bases, there was a span of 14 bases. CDR3 nucleotides: TGTGCCACCAGCCCTCAGACACGGCTTAATGAAAAACTGTTTTTT. This gives the protein CATSPQTRLNEKLFF.

This clonotype was counted many times. The V and J genes are TRBV4-3 and TRBJ1-4; D unclear. This CDR3 has 18 amino acids. Per the germline V gene, CDR1 is LGHNA and CDR2 is YSLEER. Trimming cost V 0 bases and J 2 bases, with 16 bases left between them. In DNA, the CDR3 is TGCGCCAGCAGCCAAGAACACGGGGATATGGCGACTAATGAAAAACTGTTTTTT. Protein sequence: CASSQEHGDMATNEKLFF.

This clonotype was detected many times. CDR3 region: CASSMTSGSINEQFF. DNA of the CDR3: TGTGCCAGCAGCATGACTAGCGGGAGTATCAATGAGCAGTTCTTC. V is TRBV5-4 and J is TRBJ2-1, with 12 bases aligning to TRBD2. This CDR3 has 15 residues. With 4 bases clipped from V and 6 bases from J, the junction kept 5 bases outside the gene matches. Germline lookup yields CDR1 SGHNT and CDR2 YYREEE (reference sequence).

The chain has TRBV7-8 and TRBJ2-3; D might be TRBD2 (7 bases). The V gene's germline CDR1 is SGHVS and CDR2 FQNEAQ. There are 20 residues in the CDR3. Trimming stripped 5 bases from V and 6 bases from J, with 33 bases between. CDR3 region: CASSPRGRGAGGDPPDTQYF. CDR3 bases: TGTGCCAGCAGCCCACGAGGGAGGGGGGCAGGTGGTGATCCCCCGGATACGCAGTATTTT.

This clonotype was observed many times. The chain joins TRBV5-1 to TRBJ2-7; a possible D gene is TRBD1 (6 bases). V was shortened by 5 bases and J by 6 bases, with 21 bases between the two germline ends. This CDR3 comprises 15 residues. The germline V gene has CDR1 SGHRS and CDR2 YFSETQ. CDR3 amino acids: CASRSTDSPLSEQYF. The CDR3 DNA reads as TGCGCCAGCAGATCTACGGACAGCCCTCTCTCCGAGCAGTACTTC.

In its sample, this clonotype was seen a few times. This rearrangement joins TRBV20-1 to TRBJ2-1, with 11 bases identical to TRBD2. Germline CDR1 reads DFQATT; CDR2 reads SNEGSKA (reference sequence). After removal of 1 base from V and 6 bases from J, the junction contained 5 bases not matched to a gene. This CDR3 is 15 amino acids long. CDR3 sequence (DNA): TGCAGTGCTAGAGTAGCGGGGGGGCCGGTCAATGAGCAGTTCTTC. It specifies CSARVAGGPVNEQFF.

This clonotype has at least ten counts. The chain is built from TRBV6-4 and TRBJ2-3; 7 bases are shared with TRBD2. CDR3 size: 15 residues. Germline loops: CDR1 MRHNA, CDR2 SNTAGT. V dropped 6 bases and J dropped 4; count of bases not matched to a gene: 10. The CDR3: CASRRAGVRADTQYF. For the CDR3, the DNA is TGTGCCAGCAGGAGGGCGGGGGTTCGGGCAGATACGCAGTATTTT.

V usage is TRBV18 and J usage is TRBJ1-5, with a weak D call TRBD1 (6 bases). CDR3 length: 14 residues. Trimming removed 6 bases from V and 5 bases from J, with 14 bases in between. Germline values: CDR1 KGHSH, CDR2 LQKENI. The CDR3 loop reads CASSQGGADQPQHF. CDR3 in DNA: TGTGCCAGCTCCCAAGGGGGGGCCGATCAGCCCCAGCATTTT.

The sample holds a few counts of this clonotype. The rearrangement uses TRBV19 and TRBJ2-5, with TRBD2 as a possible D gene (6 bases). The CDR3 extends over 17 amino acids. Germline V gene data show CDR1 as LNHDA and CDR2 as SQIVND (reference sequence). Trimming cost V 4 bases and J 0 bases, with 18 bases left between them. The CDR3 spells CASSSRRGRGHQETQYF. CDR3 sequence (DNA): TGTGCCAGTAGTAGCCGGCGGGGCCGCGGTCACCAAGAGACCCAGTACTTC.

The chain carries TRBV27 and TRBJ1-5; D not certain. V was clipped by 6 bases and J by 4 bases, with 16 bases between them. There are 15 residues in the CDR3. In germline, CDR1 is MNHEY, CDR2 SMNVEV (reference sequence). The CDR3 is CASRPRVEGNQPQHF. The CDR3 DNA sequence: TGTGCCAGCAGACCCCGGGTCGAAGGAAATCAGCCCCAGCATTTT.

This clonotype has at least ten counts. The chain couples TRBV5-1 to TRBJ2-3; 10 nucleotides align to TRBD2. The CDR3 is made up of 14 amino acids. V dropped 2 bases and J dropped 5; count of bases not matched to a gene: 2. Germline V gene sequence: CDR1 SGHRS, CDR2 YFSETQ. CDR3 nucleotides: TGCGCCAGCAGCTTCCTAGCGGGAGTAGATACGCAGTATTTT. Protein product: CASSFLAGVDTQYF.

J is TRBJ1-2 and V is TRBV20-1; 8 nucleotides align to TRBD1. CDR1 and CDR2 from the germline V gene are DFQATT and SNEGSKA (reference sequence). After removal of 3 bases from V and 2 bases from J, the junction contained 8 bases not matched to a gene. CDR3 length: 15 amino acids. CDR3 bases: TGCAGTGCTAGGCGCTCCAGGGGGCGGAACTATGGCTACACCTTC. It codes for CSARRSRGRNYGYTF.

This clonotype was recorded many times. V usage is TRBV6-1 and J usage is TRBJ2-3; D is undetermined. The V gene's germline CDR1 is MNHNS and CDR2 SASEGT. The CDR3 runs 14 residues. V was cut by 4 bases and J by 0 bases, with 8 bases left in between. CDR3 amino acids: CASSGPASTDTQYF. DNA for the CDR3: TGTGCCAGCAGTGGACCCGCTAGCACAGATACGCAGTATTTT.

This sequence joins TRBV11-2 and TRBJ2-3, with D perhaps matching TRBD1 (5 bases). Per the germline V gene, CDR1 is SGHAT and CDR2 is FQNNGV. The CDR3 extends over 17 amino acids. V was clipped by 5 bases and J by 4 bases, with 22 bases between them. The CDR3 DNA reads TGTGCCAGCAGCCCGCGACAGCTTCCGAACCCCGCAGATACGCAGTATTTT. Encoded protein: CASSPRQLPNPADTQYF.